This TCR beta chain is from a study of radiation and T cells in renal cell carcinoma. This clone was counted a few times. TCRdb's copy holds only in-frame clones and misses some; the assay was immunoSEQ multiplex PCR. The data hold roughly 120,000 clones, with 80% to 90% observed a single time. Specified time point: blood 2 weeks post-SBRT. Stated treatment: 15 Gy SBRT to primary tumor, nephrectomy 4 weeks later. Germline V gene data show CDR1 as SQVTM and CDR2 as ANQGSEA. This CDR3 contains 13 residues. Between the trimmed V and J ends, which lost 4 bases and 5 bases, there was a span of 12 bases. The clonotype comes from a woman aged 60 to 75 with renal cell carcinoma. Sequences were derived from blood, sampled from a patient whose treatment included radiotherapy and nephrectomy. The chain employs TRBV29-1 and TRBJ1-5; no definite D call. CDR3 protein: CSVVESGDQPQHF. The CDR3 nucleotides are TGCAGCGTTGTAGAGAGCGGAGATCAGCCCCAGCATTTT.